This T cell receptor beta chain appears in the sequencing data of a study of blood T cell repertoires in COVID-19. The assay was immunoSEQ multiplex PCR, and TCRdb's table has in-frame clones only and misses some. The sample includes approximately 200,000 clones, more than 80% of them seen just once. Germline V gene lookup returns CDR1 KGHDR and CDR2 SFDVKD. V shed 10 bases, J shed 3 bases, and the junction held 8 bases outside the gene matches. The CDR3 has 15 amino acids. This clone was seen just once. The source material was PBMCs or T cells enriched from blood (not recorded which). This TCR was sampled from a man in his sixties who had recovered from COVID-19. This sequence joins TRBV24-1 and TRBJ1-1; 12 bases agree with TRBD1. Written as DNA, the CDR3 is TGTGCCACGTCCGCGGGACAGGGGGCGGACACTGAAGCTTTCTTT. As protein: CATSAGQGADTEAFF.